A single sample is the source of the 8 T cell receptor beta chains below, sequenced in a study of PD-1 blockade in classical Hodgkin lymphoma. Time point described: cycle 4 day 1 (C4D1), after 6 weeks of nivolumab. Every patient was affected by relapse after autologous stem cell transplantation, while exposure to brentuximab vedotin was not uniform. Assay: immunoSEQ multiplex PCR; the TCRdb copy retains only in-frame clones and omits some. Counted here are just under 7,500 clones, roughly four fifths occurring once; the ten biggest clones make up roughly 29%. This specimen was peripheral blood mononuclear cells (PBMCs), taken before the fourth cycle of nivolumab. The receptors derive from a human donor with classical Hodgkin lymphoma.

This chain uses TRBV15 with TRBJ1-2; TRBD1 is a possible D gene (5 bases). The V gene's germline CDR1 is LNHNV and CDR2 YYDKDF (reference sequence). V lost 0 bases and J lost 4, with 6 bases in between. This CDR3 has 13 residues. The CDR3 bases are TGTGCCACCAGCAGAGACGGGGGCTATGGCTACACCTTC. Its translation is CATSRDGGYGYTF.

Notes on this clone: A junction end diverges from the germline sequence, so it may reflect a read error. The chain carries TRBV25-1 and TRBJ1-1; 7 bases align to TRBD1. CDR1 MGHDK and CDR2 SYGVNS come from the germline V gene. The CDR3 is 15 amino acids. CDR3 DNA sequence: TGTGCAAGCAGGGGGGGAGCCTTCATGAACACTGAAGCTTTCTTT. This encodes CASRGGAFMNTEAFF.

This rearrangement joins TRBV2 to TRBJ1-2; weak D call: TRBD1 (5 bases). With 5 bases removed from V and 8 bases from J, the gap between germline ends came to 18 bases. This CDR3 region has 14 residues. CDR1 is SNHLY, CDR2 FYNNEI, per germline. In nucleotides, the CDR3 is TGTGCCAGCAGTCCCCAGGGCAGTACTTTCGGCTACACCTTC. Its protein product is CASSPQGSTFGYTF.

The chain uses TRBV18 and TRBJ2-5; tentatively, D is TRBD1 (6 bases). CDR1 is KGHSH and CDR2 is LQKENI in the germline V gene. V gave up 10 bases and J gave up 10 bases, with 22 bases separating them. The CDR3 has 13 residues. This CDR3 is CATRTAAKEGQYF. For the CDR3, the DNA is TGTGCCACAAGGACAGCGGCGAAGGAAGGCCAGTACTTC.

The V gene is TRBV7-9, the J gene TRBJ2-1; maybe TRBD2 (5 bases). The CDR3 extends over 17 amino acids. V dropped 4 bases and J dropped 1 base, with 17 bases sitting between them. The germline CDR1 and CDR2 sequences are SEHNR and FQNEAQ (reference sequence). CDR3 nucleotides: TGTGCCAGCAGCTCCATTGCTGGGAGAGGATCCTACAATGAGCAGTTCTTC. Its translation: CASSSIAGRGSYNEQFF.

This clone was counted between two and nine times. The rearrangement joins TRBV27 to TRBJ2-1, with a weak D call TRBD2 (7 bases). The length of the CDR3 is 17 residues. Per germline, CDR1 MNHEY and CDR2 SMNVEV (reference sequence). The V gene lost 5 bases and the J gene lost 0 bases, with 17 bases spanning the gap. CDR3 in amino acids: CASSPGGGPSSYNEQFF. CDR3 bases: TGTGCCAGCAGTCCTGGGGGGGGCCCCAGCTCCTACAATGAGCAGTTCTTC.

The chain couples TRBV7-9 to TRBJ2-3; TRBD2 agrees at 8 bases. The V gene end was trimmed by 1 base and the J gene end by 4 bases; junction bases not matched to a gene: 7. CDR1 is SEHNR, CDR2 FQNEAQ, per germline (reference sequence). The CDR3 runs 16 residues. The CDR3 sequence: CASSLVSSGVADTQYF. The CDR3 nucleotides read TGTGCCAGCAGCTTAGTGAGTAGCGGGGTCGCAGATACGCAGTATTTT.

The rearrangement uses TRBV2 and TRBJ1-2; 7 nucleotides agree with TRBD1. The J segment lost 6 bases and the V segment lost 5 bases, leaving 12 bases of the junction unmatched. Germline values: CDR1 SNHLY, CDR2 FYNNEI. This CDR3 contains 15 residues. CDR3 coding DNA: TGTGCCAGCAGTTACGTCCGACAAGGGGGCGATGGCTACACCTTC. Translated, it gives CASSYVRQGGDGYTF.